A selection of T cell receptor beta chains follows, all from one sample in a study of CD8 T cells in Susac syndrome. TCRdb re-derived calls from the immunoSEQ multiplex PCR reads in MiXCR, one entry per CDR3 protein. The table records about 180,000 distinct CDR3 sequences, nearly 97% of them present only once. Sequenced: CD4+ T cells from PBMCs. Receptor source: a human donor with multiple sclerosis. CDR3s include the opening cysteine and the closing phenylalanine or tryptophan. Fields, in order: CDR3 protein, CDR3 DNA, clone size, V gene, D gene, CDR3 length, J gene. A D gene is named only where the DNA matches it firmly. The listing skips clone size in some rows; elsewhere it reads once, few, many or a size class.

CDR3aa: CASSTGTHRDTQYF; CDR3nt: TGTGCCAGCTCGACAGGGACTCACAGAGATACGCAGTATTTT; abundance: NA; v_gene: TRBV2; d_gene: NA; len: 14; j_gene: TRBJ2-3
CDR3aa: CSARDRIAGGFTDTQYF; CDR3nt: TGCAGTGCTAGAGATCGGATAGCGGGGGGCTTCACAGATACGCAGTATTTT; abundance: once; v_gene: TRBV20-1; d_gene: TRBD2; len: 17; j_gene: TRBJ2-3
CDR3aa: CASRDRGDEQYF; CDR3nt: TGTGCCAGCAGGGACAGGGGCGACGAGCAGTACTTC; abundance: NA; v_gene: TRBV2; d_gene: TRBD1; len: 12; j_gene: TRBJ2-7
CDR3aa: CSARDEGGGYNEQFF; CDR3nt: TGCAGTGCTAGAGATGAGGGGGGAGGTTACAATGAGCAGTTCTTC; abundance: NA; v_gene: TRBV20-1; d_gene: NA; len: 15; j_gene: TRBJ2-1
CDR3aa: CASRQGYNEQFF; CDR3nt: TGTGCCAGCAGACAGGGGTACAATGAGCAGTTCTTC; abundance: NA; v_gene: TRBV2; d_gene: TRBD1; len: 12; j_gene: TRBJ2-1
CDR3aa: CSARDPVPETQYF; CDR3nt: TGCAGTGCTAGAGATCCCGTACCAGAGACCCAGTACTTC; abundance: NA; v_gene: TRBV20-1; d_gene: NA; len: 13; j_gene: TRBJ2-5
CDR3aa: CASSLQHTQYF; CDR3nt: TGTGCCAGTAGTCTACAGCATACGCAGTATTTT; abundance: NA; v_gene: TRBV19; d_gene: NA; len: 11; j_gene: TRBJ2-3
CDR3aa: CASRRDRGTDTQYF; CDR3nt: TGTGCCAGCAGGCGGGACAGGGGGACAGATACGCAGTATTTT; abundance: NA; v_gene: TRBV6-5; d_gene: TRBD1; len: 14; j_gene: TRBJ2-3
CDR3aa: CASSLDPGRFNNEQFF; CDR3nt: TGCGCCAGCAGCTTAGATCCGGGACGTTTCAACAATGAGCAGTTCTTC; abundance: NA; v_gene: TRBV5-1; d_gene: NA; len: 16; j_gene: TRBJ2-1
CDR3aa: CASSSTGALSYEQYF; CDR3nt: TGCGCCAGCAGTTCGACCGGGGCGCTTTCCTACGAGCAGTACTTC; abundance: NA; v_gene: TRBV23-1; d_gene: NA; len: 15; j_gene: TRBJ2-7
CDR3aa: CASSWGQPRTEAFF; CDR3nt: TGCGCCAGCAGCTGGGGACAGCCGCGCACTGAAGCTTTCTTT; abundance: once; v_gene: TRBV5-1; d_gene: TRBD1; len: 14; j_gene: TRBJ1-1
CDR3aa: CASSLGSGGGAYEQYF; CDR3nt: TGTGCCAGCAGCTTAGGCTCTGGCGGGGGGGCCTACGAGCAGTACTTC; abundance: NA; v_gene: TRBV7-2; d_gene: TRBD2; len: 16; j_gene: TRBJ2-7
CDR3aa: CASSSSLGRQETQYF; CDR3nt: TGTGCCAGCAGCTCCAGTCTTGGAAGACAAGAGACCCAGTACTTC; abundance: NA; v_gene: TRBV11-2; d_gene: NA; len: 15; j_gene: TRBJ2-5
CDR3aa: CSASGQVTDTQYF; CDR3nt: TGCAGTGCTAGTGGACAGGTCACAGATACGCAGTATTTT; abundance: NA; v_gene: TRBV20-1; d_gene: TRBD1; len: 13; j_gene: TRBJ2-3
CDR3aa: CSANLGTGGSRQPQHF; CDR3nt: TGCAGTGCCAACCTTGGGACAGGGGGTTCTCGACAGCCCCAGCATTTT; abundance: NA; v_gene: TRBV20-1; d_gene: TRBD1; len: 16; j_gene: TRBJ1-5
CDR3aa: CAWSRTGGPVRGYTF; CDR3nt: TGTGCCTGGAGTCGGACAGGGGGACCTGTAAGGGGCTACACCTTC; abundance: NA; v_gene: TRBV30; d_gene: TRBD1; len: 15; j_gene: TRBJ1-2
CDR3aa: CASSPSLTGELFF; CDR3nt: TGTGCCAGCTCACCCTCCCTCACCGGGGAGCTGTTTTTT; abundance: few; v_gene: TRBV18; d_gene: NA; len: 13; j_gene: TRBJ2-2
CDR3aa: CSATYGDTQYF; CDR3nt: TGCAGTGCTACTTATGGAGATACGCAGTATTTT; abundance: NA; v_gene: TRBV20-1; d_gene: NA; len: 11; j_gene: TRBJ2-3
CDR3aa: CASSLGRNVRAFF; CDR3nt: TGTGCCAGCAGTTTAGGGCGGAACGTACGGGCTTTCTTT; abundance: once; v_gene: TRBV27; d_gene: NA; len: 13; j_gene: TRBJ1-1
CDR3aa: CSFWGGTYGYTF; CDR3nt: TGCAGCTTCTGGGGGGGTACCTATGGCTACACCTTC; abundance: NA; v_gene: TRBV29-1; d_gene: NA; len: 12; j_gene: TRBJ1-2
CDR3aa: CSASKVDGYGYTF; CDR3nt: TGCAGTGCTAGCAAGGTCGATGGGTATGGCTACACCTTC; abundance: NA; v_gene: TRBV20-1; d_gene: NA; len: 13; j_gene: TRBJ1-2
CDR3aa: CASSPPGGRGHNEQFF; CDR3nt: TGTGCCAGCAGCCCACCGGGGGGACGGGGTCACAATGAGCAGTTCTTC; abundance: NA; v_gene: TRBV5-6; d_gene: TRBD2; len: 16; j_gene: TRBJ2-1
CDR3aa: CSARGWTGEGTEAFF; CDR3nt: TGCAGTGCTAGAGGTTGGACAGGGGAGGGCACTGAAGCTTTCTTT; abundance: NA; v_gene: TRBV20-1; d_gene: TRBD1; len: 15; j_gene: TRBJ1-1
CDR3aa: CSARDWDRVGEQYF; CDR3nt: TGCAGTGCTAGAGATTGGGACAGGGTAGGCGAGCAGTACTTC; abundance: NA; v_gene: TRBV20-1; d_gene: TRBD1; len: 14; j_gene: TRBJ2-7
CDR3aa: CSAWGRLNTEAFF; CDR3nt: TGCAGTGCCTGGGGACGGTTGAACACTGAAGCTTTCTTT; abundance: NA; v_gene: TRBV20-1; d_gene: NA; len: 13; j_gene: TRBJ1-1
CDR3aa: CSVEDKGATDTQYF; CDR3nt: TGCAGCGTTGAAGATAAGGGGGCCACAGATACGCAGTATTTT; abundance: NA; v_gene: TRBV29-1; d_gene: TRBD1; len: 14; j_gene: TRBJ2-3
CDR3aa: CSASIGDPSSPLHF; CDR3nt: TGCAGTGCCTCAATCGGAGACCCGAGTTCACCCCTCCACTTT; abundance: NA; v_gene: TRBV20-1; d_gene: NA; len: 14; j_gene: TRBJ1-6
CDR3aa: CASSSIAGTDTQYF; CDR3nt: TGTGCCAGCAGCTCTATAGCGGGTACAGATACGCAGTATTTT; abundance: NA; v_gene: TRBV5-4; d_gene: TRBD2; len: 14; j_gene: TRBJ2-3
CDR3aa: CASSSGLAYEQYF; CDR3nt: TGTGCCAGCAGTTCTGGACTAGCCTACGAGCAGTACTTC; abundance: NA; v_gene: TRBV7-2; d_gene: TRBD2; len: 13; j_gene: TRBJ2-7
CDR3aa: CASSPGVRVARTEAFF; CDR3nt: TGTGCCAGCAGCCCGGGGGTACGGGTAGCGCGGACTGAAGCTTTCTTT; abundance: NA; v_gene: TRBV5-4; d_gene: NA; len: 16; j_gene: TRBJ1-1
CDR3aa: CASSQSVLVSGANVLTF; CDR3nt: TGCGCCAGCAGTCAATCGGTGCTCGTCTCGGGGGCCAACGTCCTGACTTTC; abundance: NA; v_gene: TRBV23-1; d_gene: NA; len: 17; j_gene: TRBJ2-6
CDR3aa: CASSYLGTSGYTF; CDR3nt: TGTGCCAGCAGTTACCTTGGGACCAGTGGCTACACCTTC; abundance: NA; v_gene: TRBV6-5; d_gene: NA; len: 13; j_gene: TRBJ1-2
CDR3aa: CASSLAGPQSTEAFF; CDR3nt: TGTGCCAGCAGCTTAGCAGGACCCCAGAGCACTGAAGCTTTCTTT; abundance: NA; v_gene: TRBV7-9; d_gene: NA; len: 15; j_gene: TRBJ1-1
CDR3aa: CASSIVSGQGRETQYF; CDR3nt: TGTGCCAGTAGTATAGTGTCGGGACAGGGTAGGGAGACCCAGTACTTC; abundance: NA; v_gene: TRBV19; d_gene: TRBD1; len: 16; j_gene: TRBJ2-5
CDR3aa: CASREDTEAFF; CDR3nt: TGTGCCAGCAGGGAGGACACTGAAGCTTTCTTT; abundance: once; v_gene: TRBV2; d_gene: NA; len: 11; j_gene: TRBJ1-1
CDR3aa: CASSLVLQGQGGYTF; CDR3nt: TGTGCCAGCAGCTTAGTTTTACAGGGGCAGGGTGGCTACACCTTC; abundance: NA; v_gene: TRBV7-8; d_gene: TRBD1; len: 15; j_gene: TRBJ1-2
CDR3aa: CSVVGGLETQYF; CDR3nt: TGCAGCGTTGTTGGGGGGCTGGAGACCCAGTACTTC; abundance: NA; v_gene: TRBV29-1; d_gene: NA; len: 12; j_gene: TRBJ2-5
CDR3aa: CASSQGGTQETQYF; CDR3nt: TGCGCCAGCAGCCAAGGCGGGACTCAAGAGACCCAGTACTTC; abundance: NA; v_gene: TRBV4-1; d_gene: NA; len: 14; j_gene: TRBJ2-5
CDR3aa: CASSSGRNTEAFF; CDR3nt: TGTGCCAGCAGCTCTGGACGGAACACTGAAGCTTTCTTT; abundance: NA; v_gene: TRBV5-6; d_gene: NA; len: 13; j_gene: TRBJ1-1
CDR3aa: CSAKKGAFSEQYF; CDR3nt: TGCAGTGCTAAGAAGGGGGCATTTTCCGAGCAGTACTTC; abundance: NA; v_gene: TRBV20-1; d_gene: TRBD1; len: 13; j_gene: TRBJ2-7
CDR3aa: CASSPGARAYGYTF; CDR3nt: TGTGCCAGCAGCCCAGGGGCCCGGGCCTATGGCTACACCTTC; abundance: NA; v_gene: TRBV13; d_gene: NA; len: 14; j_gene: TRBJ1-2
CDR3aa: CASSSGGTGRNSPLHF; CDR3nt: TGCGCCAGCAGCTCCGGAGGGACAGGTCGTAATTCACCCCTCCACTTT; abundance: NA; v_gene: TRBV5-1; d_gene: TRBD1; len: 16; j_gene: TRBJ1-6
CDR3aa: CSAREGYEQYF; CDR3nt: TGCAGTGCTAGAGAAGGATACGAGCAGTACTTC; abundance: NA; v_gene: TRBV20-1; d_gene: NA; len: 11; j_gene: TRBJ2-7
CDR3aa: CSVQAGTGVFETQYF; CDR3nt: TGCAGCGTTCAAGCCGGGACAGGGGTTTTTGAGACCCAGTACTTC; abundance: NA; v_gene: TRBV29-1; d_gene: TRBD1; len: 15; j_gene: TRBJ2-5
CDR3aa: CSATTGVAYGYTF; CDR3nt: TGCAGTGCTACTACAGGGGTCGCCTATGGCTACACCTTC; abundance: NA; v_gene: TRBV20-1; d_gene: TRBD1; len: 13; j_gene: TRBJ1-2
CDR3aa: CASSQWSGGANVLTF; CDR3nt: TGTGCCAGCAGCCAATGGAGCGGGGGGGCCAACGTCCTGACTTTC; abundance: NA; v_gene: TRBV3-1; d_gene: NA; len: 15; j_gene: TRBJ2-6
CDR3aa: CASTRGGDQPQHF; CDR3nt: TGTGCCAGCACCCGAGGAGGGGACCAGCCCCAGCATTTT; abundance: once; v_gene: TRBV6-5; d_gene: NA; len: 13; j_gene: TRBJ1-5
CDR3aa: CASSQASGQDTEAFF; CDR3nt: TGTGCCAGCAGCCAAGCTTCCGGACAGGACACTGAAGCTTTCTTT; abundance: NA; v_gene: TRBV3-1; d_gene: TRBD1; len: 15; j_gene: TRBJ1-1
CDR3aa: CASISPHRAHEQYF; CDR3nt: TGTGCCAGCATATCTCCCCACAGGGCCCACGAGCAGTACTTC; abundance: NA; v_gene: TRBV2; d_gene: NA; len: 14; j_gene: TRBJ2-7